This TCR beta chain was found in a study of blood T cell repertoires in COVID-19. The overall study: There were acute and convalescent COVID-19 samples, and they came from the United States, Italy and Spain. PBMCs, B-cell-depleted T cells, or T cells were the source of the cDNA or gDNA that made up the material.

Trimming shortened V by 7 bases and J by 1 base, and 10 bases separated the two germline ends. This CDR3 spans 13 amino acids. Germline assignment: CDR1 SNHLY and CDR2 FYNNEI. Original analysis: Estimation of nucleated cell counts relied on the amplification of reference gene primers. Data came from immunoSEQ multiplex PCR; TCRdb stores just in-frame clones and leaves some out. V, J and clone size are those of that table, while D and trimming were read from the DNA. The sample has around 200,000 clones; about 80% are singletons. This TCR came from a man between 50 and 59 years old with active or convalescent COVID-19. Material: peripheral blood. The chain carries TRBV2 and TRBJ1-1; D perhaps matches TRBD1 (5 bases). The CDR3 DNA reads as TGTGCCAGCATCCTCGACAGGAACACTGAAGCTTTCTTT. Translation gives CASILDRNTEAFF.